This TCR beta chain was captured by sequencing in a study of regulatory T cells in long-lasting Graves disease. The CDR3 covers 14 residues. Trimming pared 3 bases from V and 4 bases from J, leaving 10 bases between. Germline V gives CDR1 KGHSH, CDR2 LQKENI. With iRepertoire HTBI primers and Arm-PCR of CDR3 regions, TCR beta libraries were built. TCRdb reprocessed the multiplex PCR reads with MiXCR, giving one entry per CDR3 protein. Here the sample spans about 620,000 distinct CDR3 sequences, around 15% being singletons. Specified time point: newly diagnosed GD, antithyroid drugs for less than 3 months. The authors made the TCR library using RNA they extracted from PBMCs. The sample was also linked to a second study, of T cells in Graves' hyperthyroidism and ophthalmopathy.

The chain is built from TRBV18 and TRBJ2-1; D unclear. The TCR originated in a woman aged 25-40 years with Graves disease. Sample: peripheral blood mononuclear cells (PBMCs), taken at new diagnosis, from a patient treated with antithyroid drugs. As DNA, the CDR3 is TGTGCCAGCTCACCGGAGCTATCGTACAATGAGCAGTTCTTC. Protein sequence: CASSPELSYNEQFF. The whole variable domain, remainder taken from reference TRBV18 and TRBJ2-1, is NAGVMQNPRHLVRRRGQEARLRCSPMKGHSHVYWYRQLPEEGLKFMVYLQKENIIDESGMPKERFSAEFPKEGPSILRIQQVVRGDSAAYFCASSPELSYNEQFFGPGTRLTVL.